These 18 T cell receptor beta chains share one sample of origin, sequenced in a study of CD8+CD57+ T cells in acquired aplastic anemia (dated by TCRdb to the late 2010s). Instrument used: Illumina HiSeq 2000. Genomic DNA served as template for TCR beta VDJ combination and CDR3 sequence profiling. The public reads were reanalyzed by TCRdb: fastp trimming at Q25, MiXCR alignment, in-frame beta chains only. Rows with a matching CDR3 protein are joined into one entry that keeps the most common DNA and genes. A total of around 430,000 distinct CDR3 sequences appear in this sample, about a third of them only once. Around 0.82% of the sample belongs to the ten largest clones. Expansion of CD8+CD57+ cells had been shown by flow cytometry in the patients chosen for sequencing. Sequencing was performed on sorted CD4+, CD8+, or CD8+CD57+ T cells (not recorded which) from PBMCs. The receptor source for this set is a human donor with aplastic anemia.

V gene TRBV9 combines with J gene TRBJ1-2; D is possibly TRBD1 (6 bases). Deletions cut 4 bases from V and 8 bases from J, with 21 bases between. The CDR3 covers 15 residues. CDR1 is SGDLS, CDR2 YYNGEE, per germline. The CDR3 sequence is CASSPPQGRLAGYTF. CDR3 DNA sequence: TGTGCCAGCAGCCCCCCTCAGGGGAGGTTAGCAGGCTACACCTTC.

The CDR3 sequence is CASSLSPGDHGYTF. CDR3 DNA: TGTGCCAGCAGCTTGAGCCCAGGGGACCACGGCTACACCTTC. V gene TRBV24-1 combines with J gene TRBJ1-2; D is perhaps TRBD1 (6 bases). Germline assignment: CDR1 KGHDR and CDR2 SFDVKD. This CDR3 has 14 residues. Between the trimmed V and J ends, which lost 11 bases and 8 bases, there was a span of 23 bases.

V usage is TRBV9 and J usage is TRBJ1-2, with a possible D match to TRBD1 (5 bases). Germline CDR1 and CDR2: SGDLS and YYNGEE. The length of the CDR3 is 15 residues. V dropped 0 bases and J dropped 7 bases, with 16 bases sitting between them. In DNA form, the CDR3 reads TGTGCCAGCAGCGTAGAGGGGAAGAGGAGTGGTGGCTACACCTTC. Amino acids: CASSVEGKRSGGYTF.

V and J are TRBV7-9 and TRBJ1-1; 10 nucleotides agree with TRBD1. The V segment lost 5 bases and the J segment 7 bases; nucleotides outside the gene matches: 7. CDR1 and CDR2 (germline): SEHNR, FQNEAQ (reference sequence). The CDR3 loop spans 14 amino acids. CDR3 nucleotides: TGTGCCAGCAGCCAGGACAGGGGGTTGGTTGAAGCTTTCTTT. Protein: CASSQDRGLVEAFF.

This clonotype was observed many times. V usage is TRBV20-1 and J usage is TRBJ2-3; a possible D gene is TRBD1 (6 bases). Germline V gives CDR1 DFQATT, CDR2 SNEGSKA (reference sequence). The CDR3 length is 15 residues. Between the trimmed V and J ends, which lost 3 bases and 3 bases, there was a span of 16 bases. CDR3 sequence (DNA): TGCAGTGCTAGCATCCCGGCAGGGGTAACAGATACGCAGTATTTT. This encodes CSASIPAGVTDTQYF.

This rearrangement joins TRBV7-2 to TRBJ2-1, with 9 bases that match TRBD2. V was clipped by 4 bases and J by 9 bases; unmatched bases: 7. Germline V gene lookup returns CDR1 SGHTA and CDR2 FQGNSA. There are 14 residues in the CDR3. The CDR3 DNA reads TGTGCCAGCAGCTCGGGACTAGCAGGCTTTGAGCAGTTCTTC. Translation: CASSSGLAGFEQFF.

V usage is TRBV7-9 and J usage is TRBJ1-1; D is undetermined. The germline CDR1 and CDR2 sequences are SEHNR and FQNEAQ (reference sequence). The ends were cut back, 1 base at V and 8 bases at J, with 14 bases in the middle. This CDR3 contains 14 residues. CDR3 region: CASSLGALGMEAFF. The CDR3 DNA sequence: TGTGCCAGCAGCTTAGGGGCTTTGGGGATGGAAGCTTTCTTT.

This chain links TRBV25-1 with TRBJ1-2, with D tentatively TRBD1 (6 bases). The CDR3 extends over 14 amino acids. The V gene lost 6 bases and the J gene lost 7 bases, with 18 bases spanning the gap. The germline CDR1 and CDR2 sequences are MGHDK and SYGVNS. DNA for the CDR3: TGTGCCAGCAGCCTTGGGGGCGGCCTCTCTGGCTACACCTTC. Translation: CASSLGGGLSGYTF.

The genes are TRBV6-2 or TRBV6-3 and TRBJ1-2; D is perhaps TRBD1 (5 bases). Germline CDR1 is MNHEY and CDR2 is SVGEGT. This CDR3 has 16 residues. V lost 7 bases to trimming and J lost 5 bases, with 23 bases between them. For the CDR3, the DNA is TGTGCCAGCACCCTCAGTAGGGGCAGAGGGAGTTATGGCTACACCTTC. Protein sequence: CASTLSRGRGSYGYTF.

A note on this clonotype: One end of the junction varies from germline; a read error may be responsible. The chain employs TRBV15 and TRBJ2-7; maybe TRBD2 (6 bases). The CDR3 is 16 residues long. Looked up from germline, CDR1 is LNHNV and CDR2 is YYDKDF (reference sequence). The chain's CDR3 is CASSTPARGISYEQYF. CDR3 in DNA: TGTGCCAGCAGCACCCCCGCCCGCGGGATCTCCTACGAGCAGTACTTC.

This clonotype appeared once. The chain has TRBV7-2 and TRBJ1-2; 9 bases agree with TRBD1. V shed 4 bases and J 8 bases; nucleotides not matched to a gene: 8. This CDR3 region has 14 residues. Germline V lookup: CDR1 SGHTA, CDR2 FQGNSA. CDR3 in amino acids: CASSSSGQGRGYTF. In DNA, the CDR3 is TGTGCCAGCAGCTCATCGGGACAGGGACGGGGCTACACCTTC.

This clonotype was found a few times. The rearrangement uses TRBV18 and TRBJ1-5; D unresolved. CDR1 and CDR2 (germline): KGHSH, LQKENI. CDR3 length: 15 amino acids. Trimming took 4 bases from V and 3 from J, leaving 13 bases between them. DNA of the CDR3: TGTGCCAGCTCACTTGCGCAGGAGCTCAATCAGCCCCAGCATTTT. Its protein is CASSLAQELNQPQHF.

The chain couples TRBV2 to TRBJ1-2; no reliable D call. CDR1 is SNHLY, CDR2 FYNNEI, per germline. The V end was cut by 3 bases, the J end by 4 bases, with 6 bases between. This CDR3 contains 12 residues. The CDR3 protein is CASSDLFYGYTF. CDR3 nucleotide sequence: TGTGCCAGCAGTGATCTATTCTATGGCTACACCTTC.

V and J are TRBV6-2 or TRBV6-3 and TRBJ1-5; D gene uncertain. The CDR3 spans 13 residues. Germline V gene lookup returns CDR1 MNHEY and CDR2 SVGEGT. V dropped 1 base and J dropped 4 bases, with 5 bases sitting between them. CDR3 in amino acids: CASSYWENQPQHF. The CDR3 region has the DNA TGTGCCAGCAGTTACTGGGAAAATCAGCCCCAGCATTTT.

This clonotype was seen a few times. For the CDR3, the DNA is TGTGCCTGGAGCGGGGAGGGTTATTCACCCCTCCACTTT. Its protein product is CAWSGEGYSPLHF. This chain links TRBV30 with TRBJ1-6; D remains unclear. V lost 3 bases, J lost 8 bases, and 11 bases lay in between. Germline CDR1 is GTSNPN and CDR2 is SVGIG (reference sequence). This CDR3 spans 13 amino acids.

The V gene is TRBV2, the J gene TRBJ2-1; D remains unclear. The germline V gene has CDR1 SNHLY and CDR2 FYNNEI. The CDR3 has 12 residues. V gave up 7 bases and J gave up 3 bases, with 7 bases separating them. CDR3 DNA sequence: TGTGCCAGCAATGGGGACTACAATGAGCAGTTCTTC. This translates into CASNGDYNEQFF. Combining the CDR3 with reference TRBV2 and TRBJ2-1 gives the whole variable domain EPEVTQTPSHQVTQMGQEVILRCVPISNHLYFYWYRQILGQKVEFLVSFYNNEISEKSEIFDDQFSVERPDGSNFTLKIRSTKLEDSAMYFCASNGDYNEQFFGPGTRLTVL.

This clonotype showed up many times. J is TRBJ2-3 and V is TRBV7-6; D call uncertain. Germline CDR1 reads SGHVS; CDR2 reads FNYEAQ. The CDR3 loop spans 13 amino acids. V shed 5 bases and J shed 6 bases, with 12 bases lying between them. In DNA form, the CDR3 reads TGTGCCAGCAGCCCCGAGCCTACGGATACGCAGTATTTT. It translates to CASSPEPTDTQYF.

The chain recombines TRBV28 with TRBJ2-1; TRBD1 aligns across 9 bases. V shed 3 bases, J shed 8 bases, and the junction held 8 bases outside the gene matches. The CDR3 contains 15 residues. Germline assignment: CDR1 MDHEN and CDR2 SYDVKM. CDR3 loop: CASSLTHRGRYEQFF. The DNA of the CDR3 is TGTGCCAGCAGTTTGACACACAGGGGGCGTTATGAGCAGTTCTTC.